This TCR beta chain appears in the sequencing data of a study of blood T cell repertoires in COVID-19. Study summary: The United States, Italy and Spain provided the acute and convalescent COVID-19 samples. PBMCs, B-cell-depleted T cells, or T cells provided the cDNA or gDNA that made up the material.

V dropped 5 bases and J dropped 2; count of bases not matched to a gene: 7. The CDR3 runs to 15 residues. The germline V gene encodes CDR1 LNHNV and CDR2 YYDKDF (reference sequence). Original handling: Estimation of nucleated cell counts relied on the amplification of reference gene primers. The assay was immunoSEQ multiplex PCR, and TCRdb's table has in-frame clones only and misses some. The V and J calls and clone size are taken from that table; D and trimming were inferred from the DNA. There are some 360,000 clones in the sample; 87% occur only once, and 2.3% lies in the top ten. Enrollment of patients from Seattle took place during active infection, with longitudinal follow-up.

The sequenced sample consisted of peripheral blood. The gene calls are TRBV15 and TRBJ1-2; 8 bases map to TRBD1. This clonotype was sampled from a woman in her sixties with COVID-19, enrolled during active disease. This chain's CDR3 is CATSGGQALNYGYTF. The CDR3 nucleotides read TGTGCCACCAGCGGGGGACAGGCATTAAACTATGGCTACACCTTC.